This T cell receptor beta chain was profiled in a study of tumor-infiltrating lymphocytes in primary liver carcinoma. About the research overall: All patients, whether men or women, fell within 30 to 69 years of age. Productive TCRbeta read counts per sample ran from roughly 3.6 to 7.1 million and were similar across tissue types.

Worth noting for this clonotype: Antigen specificity is unknown.

It was from approximately 22-30 mg of unsorted bulk tissue that RNA and DNA were co-extracted. The CDR3 has 13 residues. Germline loops: CDR1 SQVTM, CDR2 ANQGSEA. Trimming pared 3 bases from V and 5 bases from J, leaving 13 bases between. The template, approximately 500 ng total RNA, yielded TCR beta cDNA made with a constant-region primer. Three-round nested multiplex PCR performed with slightly modified ARM-PCR produced the TCR beta libraries. The first two PCR rounds, around 11 cycles each, used TRBV1-TRBV30 forward primers and a C-beta reverse primer. One entry per CDR3 protein, called by TCRdb with MiXCR from the multiplex PCR reads. There are about 100,000 distinct CDR3 sequences in the sample; around two thirds occur only once, and 9.5% lies in the top ten. Findings and limits, study-wide: Compared with blood, tumor repertoires held significantly more in their top 250 clones. Representation across all five tumor regions was limited to only about 7-25% of top clones.

The TCR comes from a woman aged 60 to 75 with primary liver carcinoma and hepatitis B virus infection. The chain links TRBV29-1 to TRBJ2-5, with a tentative D call TRBD1 (5 bases). Specimen: liver tumor tissue from sampling region 5. Subset meaning: tumor region T5, tumor centre. CDR3 loop: CSVECGAQETQYF. As DNA, the CDR3 is TGCAGCGTTGAGTGTGGGGCCCAGGAGACCCAGTACTTC.